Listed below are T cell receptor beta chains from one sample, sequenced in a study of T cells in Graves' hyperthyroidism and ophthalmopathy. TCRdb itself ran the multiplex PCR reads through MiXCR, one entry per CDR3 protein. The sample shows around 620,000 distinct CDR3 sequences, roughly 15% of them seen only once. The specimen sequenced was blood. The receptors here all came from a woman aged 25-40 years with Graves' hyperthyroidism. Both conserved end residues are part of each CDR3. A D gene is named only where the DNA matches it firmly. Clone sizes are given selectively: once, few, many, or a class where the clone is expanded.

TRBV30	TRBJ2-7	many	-	TGTGCCTGGAGTTTCAGCTCCTACGAGCAGTACTTC	CAWSFSSYEQYF
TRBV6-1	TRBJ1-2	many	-	TGTGCCAGCAGTGGTGTCCAGGACGGAGCTAACTATGGCTACACCTTC	CASSGVQDGANYGYTF
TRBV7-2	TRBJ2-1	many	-	TGTGCCAGCAGCTCCAAGAACAATGAGCAGTTCTTC	CASSSKNNEQFF
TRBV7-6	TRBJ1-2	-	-	TGTGCCATCAGCTTAGCTGGGGGTGCACAGGGCTACACCTTC	CAISLAGGAQGYTF
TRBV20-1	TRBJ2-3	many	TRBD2	TGCAGTGCTGCCCGGGTAGCGGGTACCTCAGATACGCAGTATTTT	CSAARVAGTSDTQYF
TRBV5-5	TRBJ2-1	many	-	TGTGCCAGCAGCTCAAACAGGGTGAATTACAATGAGCAGTTCTTC	CASSSNRVNYNEQFF
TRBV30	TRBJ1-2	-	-	TGTGCCCGGAGTAGGAACTATGGCTACACCTTC	CARSRNYGYTF
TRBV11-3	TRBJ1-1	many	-	TGTGCCAGCAGCTTAGCCCCCGCCACTGAAGCTTTCTTT	CASSLAPATEAFF
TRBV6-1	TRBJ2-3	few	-	TGTGCCAGTACCCTGACTGCGAGCACAGATACGCAGTATTTT	CASTLTASTDTQYF
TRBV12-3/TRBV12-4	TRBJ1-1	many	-	TGTGCCAGCAGTTTTCAGGGAGGGTCAGCTTTCTTT	CASSFQGGSAFF
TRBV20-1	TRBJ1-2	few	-	TGCAGTGCTCAACCCGACTATGGCTACACCTTC	CSAQPDYGYTF
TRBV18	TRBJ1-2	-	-	TGTGCCAGCTCACCACTTATGGATCGGGACTATGGCTACACCTTC	CASSPLMDRDYGYTF
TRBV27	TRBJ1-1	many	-	TGTGCCAGCAGTTTATTAGGGGCTGAAGCTTTCTTT	CASSLLGAEAFF
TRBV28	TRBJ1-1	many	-	TGTGCCAGTTTACTTGGGGGGGAGAACACTGAAGCTTTCTTT	CASLLGGENTEAFF
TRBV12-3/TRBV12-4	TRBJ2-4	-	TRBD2	TGTGCCAGCAGTTGGGCTAGCGGGAGGTACATTCAGTACTTC	CASSWASGRYIQYF
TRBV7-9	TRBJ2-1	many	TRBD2	TGTGCCAGCAGCGGAACCCTAGCGGAACTCTACAATGAGCAGTTCTTC	CASSGTLAELYNEQFF
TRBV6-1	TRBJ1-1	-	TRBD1	TGTGCCAGCAGATTGGGACAGGGGAACACTGAAGCTTTCTTT	CASRLGQGNTEAFF